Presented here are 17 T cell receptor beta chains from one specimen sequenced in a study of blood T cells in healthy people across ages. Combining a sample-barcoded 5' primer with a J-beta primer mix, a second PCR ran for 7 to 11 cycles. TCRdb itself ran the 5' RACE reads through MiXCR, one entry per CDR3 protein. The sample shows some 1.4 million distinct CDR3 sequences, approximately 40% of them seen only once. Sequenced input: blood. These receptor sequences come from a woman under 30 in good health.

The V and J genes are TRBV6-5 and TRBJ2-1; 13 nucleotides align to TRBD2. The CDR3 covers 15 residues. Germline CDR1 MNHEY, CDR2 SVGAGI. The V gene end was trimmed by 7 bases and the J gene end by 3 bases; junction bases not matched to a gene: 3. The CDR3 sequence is CASNGLAGDYNEQFF. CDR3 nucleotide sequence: TGTGCCAGCAACGGACTAGCGGGGGACTACAATGAGCAGTTCTTC.

The CDR3 loop reads CASSSFDGTGELFF. The DNA of the CDR3 is TGTGCCAGCAGTAGTTTCGACGGCACCGGGGAGCTGTTTTTT. V usage is TRBV6-5 and J usage is TRBJ2-2; D remains ambiguous. Germline loops: CDR1 MNHEY, CDR2 SVGAGI. The CDR3 has 14 residues. Trimming stripped 5 bases from V and 4 bases from J, with 11 bases between.

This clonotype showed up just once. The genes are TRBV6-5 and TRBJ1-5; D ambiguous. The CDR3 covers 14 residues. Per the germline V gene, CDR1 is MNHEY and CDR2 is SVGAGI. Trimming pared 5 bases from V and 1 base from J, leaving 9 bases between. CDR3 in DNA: TGTGCCAGCAGTGACGGCGCGAGCAATCAGCCCCAGCATTTT. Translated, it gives CASSDGASNQPQHF.

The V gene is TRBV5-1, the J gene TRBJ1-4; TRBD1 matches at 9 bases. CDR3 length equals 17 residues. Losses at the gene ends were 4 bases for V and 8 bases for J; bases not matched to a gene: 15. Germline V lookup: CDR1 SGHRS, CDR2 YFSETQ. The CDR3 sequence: CASSLSRDRERKEKLFF. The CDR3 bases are TGCGCCAGCAGCCTGTCCCGGGACAGGGAACGGAAAGAAAAACTGTTTTTT.

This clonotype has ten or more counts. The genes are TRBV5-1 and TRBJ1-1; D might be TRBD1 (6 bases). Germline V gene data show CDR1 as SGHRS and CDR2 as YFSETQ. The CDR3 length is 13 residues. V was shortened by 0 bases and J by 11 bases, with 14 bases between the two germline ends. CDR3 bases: TGCGCCAGCAGCTTGGGGGACAAGGGATCGGCTTTCTTT. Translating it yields CASSLGDKGSAFF. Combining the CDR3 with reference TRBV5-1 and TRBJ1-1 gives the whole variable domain KAGVTQTPRYLIKTRGQQVTLSCSPISGHRSVSWYQQTPGQGLQFLFEYFSETQRNKGNFPGRFSGRQFSNSRSEMNVSTLELGDSALYLCASSLGDKGSAFFGQGTRLTVV.

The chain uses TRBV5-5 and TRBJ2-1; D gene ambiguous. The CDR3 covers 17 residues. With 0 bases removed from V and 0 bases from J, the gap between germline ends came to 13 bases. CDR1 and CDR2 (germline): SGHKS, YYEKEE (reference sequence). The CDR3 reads CASSLAVGLSSYNEQFF. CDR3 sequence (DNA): TGTGCCAGCAGCTTGGCAGTTGGCTTGAGCTCCTACAATGAGCAGTTCTTC.

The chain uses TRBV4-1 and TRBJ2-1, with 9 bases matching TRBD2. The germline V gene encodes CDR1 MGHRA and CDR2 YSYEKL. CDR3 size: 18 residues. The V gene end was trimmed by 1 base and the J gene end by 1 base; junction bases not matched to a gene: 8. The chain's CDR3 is CASSQVAGVGWSYNEQFF. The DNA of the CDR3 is TGCGCCAGCAGCCAAGTAGCGGGAGTGGGATGGTCCTACAATGAGCAGTTCTTC.

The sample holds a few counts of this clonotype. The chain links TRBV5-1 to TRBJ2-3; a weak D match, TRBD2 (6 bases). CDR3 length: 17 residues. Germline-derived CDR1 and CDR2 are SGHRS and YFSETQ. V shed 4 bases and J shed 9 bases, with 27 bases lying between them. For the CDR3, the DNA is TGCGCCAGCAGCGCGTTGGGTTGGCGACTAGTCAGTGACACGCAGTATTTT. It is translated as CASSALGWRLVSDTQYF.

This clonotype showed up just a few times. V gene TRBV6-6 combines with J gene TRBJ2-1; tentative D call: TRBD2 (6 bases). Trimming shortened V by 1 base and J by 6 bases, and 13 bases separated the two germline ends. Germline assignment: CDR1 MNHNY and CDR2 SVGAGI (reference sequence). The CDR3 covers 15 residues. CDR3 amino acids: CASSYLGGIPNEQFF. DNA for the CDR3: TGTGCCAGCAGTTACTTGGGCGGGATCCCCAATGAGCAGTTCTTC.

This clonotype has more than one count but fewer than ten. Here the CDR3 reads CASSATLIEQYF. The CDR3 DNA sequence: TGTGCCAGCAGCGCCACACTAATTGAGCAGTACTTC. The rearrangement uses TRBV3-1 and TRBJ2-7; D remains ambiguous. The CDR3 covers 12 residues. The V and J ends lost 5 bases and 7 bases respectively, with 12 bases between them. CDR1 and CDR2 from the germline V gene are LGHDT and YNNKEL (reference sequence).

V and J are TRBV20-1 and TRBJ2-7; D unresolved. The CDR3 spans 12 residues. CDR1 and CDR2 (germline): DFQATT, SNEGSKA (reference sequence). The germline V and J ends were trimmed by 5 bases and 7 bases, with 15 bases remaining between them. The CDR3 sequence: CSAGPQITEQYF. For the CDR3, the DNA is TGCAGTGCTGGTCCCCAGATAACGGAGCAGTACTTC.

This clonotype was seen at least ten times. The CDR3 nucleotides read TGCGCCAGCAGCCAAGATAGCGGGACCTACAATGAGCAGTTCTTC. Translation: CASSQDSGTYNEQFF. The J gene is TRBJ2-1, the V gene TRBV4-1; TRBD2 aligns across 8 bases. This CDR3 contains 15 residues. V shed 0 bases, J shed 2 bases, and the junction held 0 bases outside the gene matches. The germline CDR1 and CDR2 sequences are MGHRA and YSYEKL.

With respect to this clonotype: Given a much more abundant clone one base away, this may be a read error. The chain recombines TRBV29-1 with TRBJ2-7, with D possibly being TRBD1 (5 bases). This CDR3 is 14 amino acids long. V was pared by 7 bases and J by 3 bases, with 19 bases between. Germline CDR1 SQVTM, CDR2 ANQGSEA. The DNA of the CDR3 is TGCAGCGCCAGGGAACAGTTTCCCTACTACGAGCAGTACTTC. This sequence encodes CSAREQFPYYEQYF.

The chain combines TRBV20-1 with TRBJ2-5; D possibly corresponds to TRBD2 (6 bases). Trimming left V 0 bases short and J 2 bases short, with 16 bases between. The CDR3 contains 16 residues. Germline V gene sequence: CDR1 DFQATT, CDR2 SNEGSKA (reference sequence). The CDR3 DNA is TGCAGTGCTAGAGATGGGCGAGGAGGGATACAAGAGACCCAGTACTTC. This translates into CSARDGRGGIQETQYF.

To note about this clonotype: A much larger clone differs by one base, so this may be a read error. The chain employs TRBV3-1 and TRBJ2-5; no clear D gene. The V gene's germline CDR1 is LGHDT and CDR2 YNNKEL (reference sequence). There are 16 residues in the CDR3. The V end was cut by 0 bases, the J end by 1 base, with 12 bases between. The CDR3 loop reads CASSQDVGGFQETQYF. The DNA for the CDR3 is TGTGCCAGCAGCCAAGATGTAGGCGGATTCCAAGAGACCCAGTACTTC.

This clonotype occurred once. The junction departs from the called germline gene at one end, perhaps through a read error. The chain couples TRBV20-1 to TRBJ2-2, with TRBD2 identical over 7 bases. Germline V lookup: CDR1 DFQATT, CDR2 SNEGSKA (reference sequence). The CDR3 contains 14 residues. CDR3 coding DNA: TGCTGTGCTAAGGCGGGAGTGGTCACCGGGGAGCTGTTTTTT. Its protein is CCAKAGVVTGELFF.

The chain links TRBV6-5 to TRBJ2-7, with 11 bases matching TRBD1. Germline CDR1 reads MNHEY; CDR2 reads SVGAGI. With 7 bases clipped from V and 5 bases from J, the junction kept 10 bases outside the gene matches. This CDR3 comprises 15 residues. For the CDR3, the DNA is TGTGCCAGCACTACCGGGACAGGGGGAGTCAACGAGCAGTACTTC. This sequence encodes CASTTGTGGVNEQYF.